This T cell receptor beta chain was sequenced during a study of cytomegalovirus exposure and HLA in healthy donors. Findings and limits, study-wide: Data from an earlier analysis indicated that most TCR beta V segments were productive either about 87% or about 30% of the time.

As concerns this clone: Its antigen is unidentified. The junction does not match germline at one end; this may be a read error.

The CDR3 is 16 residues long. Germline V gene data show CDR1 as MDHEN and CDR2 as SYDVKM. The PCR made use of 60 Vbeta and 13 Jbeta primers. The protocol was immunoSEQ multiplex PCR, while the TCRdb copy is restricted to in-frame clones and leaves out a portion. The sample shows some 150,000 clones, more than 65% of them seen only once. The receptor comes from a male donor in good health and CMV-seronegative. The rearrangement uses TRBV28 and TRBJ1-1; tentatively, D is TRBD1 (6 bases). The source material was PBMCs. CDR3 bases: TGTACCAGCAGTTTACAGGACAGACTGATTTACAAGGAAGCTTTCTTT. Residues: CTSSLQDRLIYKEAFF.